This T cell receptor (beta chain) comes out of a study of T cells after yellow fever vaccination. V was clipped by 5 bases and J by 7 bases, with 12 bases between them. The CDR3 length is 11 residues. Per the germline V gene, CDR1 is SQVTM and CDR2 is ANQGSEA. MiXCR, run by TCRdb on the 5' RACE reads, gives a single entry per CDR3 protein. The sample has hundreds of thousands of distinct CDR3 sequences, approximately 13% seen once; the top ten hold around 15%. General observations from the study: Few clonotypes appeared in both CD4 and CD8 compartments.

This clonotype was seen a handful of times. No antigen is known for it. The chain uses TRBV29-1 and TRBJ2-7; possible D gene TRBD1, 6 bases. The sequence came from a man aged 30 to 45 who received the YFV17D yellow fever vaccine. The sequencing used PBMCs, collected on the day of the yellow fever booster vaccination. The CDR3 sequence is CSVRGRGEQYF. The CDR3 region has the DNA TGCAGCGTTAGGGGGAGAGGAGAGCAGTACTTC.